This T cell receptor (beta chain) was observed in a study of regulatory T cells in long-lasting Graves disease. As to time point: persistent/refractory GD, antithyroid drugs over 5 years with positive TRAb. TCR sequences were obtained from RNA taken from PBMCs. This clonotype showed up many times. Its specificity is not known. Sequencing libraries for TCR beta were prepared with iRepertoire HTBI primers and Arm-PCR of CDR3 regions. In TCRdb, the multiplex PCR reads were re-called with MiXCR into one record per CDR3 protein. The repertoire includes over 450,000 distinct CDR3 sequences, about a fifth of them detected once, and around 7% sits in the top ten. Overall study results and limits: Persistent patients had more shared public clonotypes (2,741) than new patients (approximately 970). Favored gene segments in persistent disease were TRBV28, TRBJ1-2 and TRBJ2-5.

The CDR3 is made up of 13 amino acids. Germline loops: CDR1 SNHLY, CDR2 FYNNEI. The V and J ends lost 6 bases and 8 bases, in that order; junction bases with no gene match: 8. The chain joins TRBV2 to TRBJ1-2; TRBD1 agrees at 8 bases. The sequenced sample was peripheral blood mononuclear cells (PBMCs), obtained when the disease was refractory, from a patient treated with antithyroid drugs. The receptor was isolated from a female donor with Graves disease. CDR3 in DNA: TGTGCCAGCAGGACAGGACAGGGCCGGGGCTACACCTTC. It codes for CASRTGQGRGYTF.